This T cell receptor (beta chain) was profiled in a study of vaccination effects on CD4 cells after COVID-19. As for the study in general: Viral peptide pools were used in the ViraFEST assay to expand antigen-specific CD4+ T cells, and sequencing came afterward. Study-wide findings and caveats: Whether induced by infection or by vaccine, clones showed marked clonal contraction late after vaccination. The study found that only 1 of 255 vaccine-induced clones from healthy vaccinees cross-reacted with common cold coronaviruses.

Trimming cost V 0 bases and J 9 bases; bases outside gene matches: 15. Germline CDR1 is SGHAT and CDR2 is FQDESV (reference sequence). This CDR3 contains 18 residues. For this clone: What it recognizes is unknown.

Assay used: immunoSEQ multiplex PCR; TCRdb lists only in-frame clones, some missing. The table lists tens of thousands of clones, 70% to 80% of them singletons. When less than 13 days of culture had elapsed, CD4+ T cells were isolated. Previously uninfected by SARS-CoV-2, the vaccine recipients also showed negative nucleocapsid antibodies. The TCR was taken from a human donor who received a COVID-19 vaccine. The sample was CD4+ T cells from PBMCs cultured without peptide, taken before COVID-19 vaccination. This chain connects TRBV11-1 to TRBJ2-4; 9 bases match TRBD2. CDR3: CASSLARLAAPPASIQYF. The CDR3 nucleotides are TGTGCCAGCAGCTTAGCCCGACTAGCGGCCCCACCAGCTTCCATTCAGTACTTC.